The 19 T cell receptor beta chains below come from one sample, sequenced in a study of low-dose radiotherapy and immunotherapy resistance in tumors. As for time point: before trial treatment. TRAV- and TRBV-specific primers, spanning alpha and beta chains, primed first-strand cDNA. The authors ran around 19 PCR cycles to amplify TCRs with a constant-region primer and V-primer adapter. A single record per CDR3 protein comes from TCRdb applying MiXCR to the reads. The sample yields 59,000 or so distinct CDR3 sequences, about a quarter seen once. The sequencing here drew on PBMCs, taken before treatment. Every receptor here comes from a male donor with rectosigmoid adenocarcinoma.

This clonotype was found many times. The genes are TRBV5-1 and TRBJ2-7; 7 bases are a match to TRBD2. The CDR3 runs to 16 residues. Losses at the gene ends were 0 bases for V and 0 bases for J; bases not matched to a gene: 6. From germline, CDR1 is SGHRS and CDR2 YFSETQ. The CDR3 here is CASSLGEGLGSYEQYF. CDR3 sequence (DNA): TGCGCCAGCAGCTTGGGGGAGGGACTGGGCTCCTACGAGCAGTACTTC. Together with reference TRBV5-1 and TRBJ2-7, the CDR3 gives the full variable domain: KAGVTQTPRYLIKTRGQQVTLSCSPISGHRSVSWYQQTPGQGLQFLFEYFSETQRNKGNFPGRFSGRQFSNSRSEMNVSTLELGDSALYLCASSLGEGLGSYEQYFGPGTRLTVT.

This clonotype was recorded at least ten times. This rearrangement joins TRBV28 to TRBJ2-6, with 10 nucleotides matching TRBD1. V lost 6 bases to trimming and J lost 0 bases; unmatched junction nucleotides: 11. Germline V gene lookup returns CDR1 MDHEN and CDR2 SYDVKM. This CDR3 spans 19 amino acids. In nucleotides, the CDR3 is TGTGCCAGCAGCCCCCCTCGACAGGGGGCCAGCTCTGGGGCCAACGTCCTGACTTTC. It specifies CASSPPRQGASSGANVLTF.

Only a few counts were recorded for this clonotype. The rearrangement joins TRBV20-1 to TRBJ1-1, with TRBD1 identical over 8 bases. This CDR3 is 11 amino acids long. CDR1 and CDR2 from the germline V gene are DFQATT and SNEGSKA (reference sequence). The CDR3 bases are TGCAGCGAAACAGGGGGCACTGAAGCTTTCTTT. This sequence encodes CSETGGTEAFF.

On this clonotype: A far larger clone lies a single base away; this is likely a read error. The V call is TRBV7-9, the J call TRBJ1-2, with D tentatively TRBD1 (6 bases). The CDR3 runs to 14 residues. Germline CDR1 reads SEHNR; CDR2 reads FQNEAQ (reference sequence). The CDR3 nucleotides read TGTGCCAGCAGCGGCCTAGGGGGAGACTATGGCTGCACCTTC. It translates to CASSGLGGDYGCTF.

There are many counts of this clonotype. CDR3 region: CATSDFDWDGYTF. The CDR3 coding sequence is TGTGCCACCAGTGACTTCGATTGGGATGGCTACACCTTC. The rearrangement uses TRBV24-1 and TRBJ1-2; D gene ambiguous. Trimming cost V 4 bases and J 6 bases, with 11 bases left between them. Germline assignment: CDR1 KGHDR and CDR2 SFDVKD. CDR3 length: 13 amino acids.

The sample holds many counts of this clonotype. This CDR3 reads CASSFLAGGDEQFF. The CDR3 DNA reads as TGTGCCAGCAGCTTCTTAGCGGGGGGGGATGAGCAGTTCTTC. The chain recombines TRBV7-2 with TRBJ2-1; the match to TRBD2 covers 11 bases. CDR1 and CDR2 from the germline V gene are SGHTA and FQGNSA. J gave up 8 bases and V 3 bases, and 3 bases lay outside the gene matches. The CDR3 spans 14 residues.

About this clonotype: This likely came from a read error, as a far larger clone is one base away. J is TRBJ2-1 and V is TRBV7-6; possible D gene TRBD2, 6 bases. With 0 bases removed from V and 10 bases from J, the gap between germline ends came to 19 bases. Germline loops: CDR1 SGHVS, CDR2 FNYEAQ. The CDR3 has 16 residues. CDR3 amino acids: CASSLAGGGTLYEQFF. CDR3 DNA sequence: TGTGCCAGCAGCTTAGCGGGGGGAGGCACTCTCTACGAGCAGTTCTTC. The full variable domain, in which reference TRBV7-6 and TRBJ2-1 provide the parts outside the CDR3, is GAGVSQSPRYKVTKRGQDVALRCDPISGHVSLYWYRQALGQGPEFLTYFNYEAQQDKSGLPNDRFSAERPEGSISTLTIQRTEQRDSAMYRCASSLAGGGTLYEQFFGPGTRLTVL.

This clonotype came up many times. The chain combines TRBV20-1 with TRBJ2-5; D remains ambiguous. Germline V CDR1 and CDR2: DFQATT, SNEGSKA (reference sequence). V lost 5 bases, J lost 5 bases, and 15 bases lay in between. This CDR3 spans 13 amino acids. In DNA form, the CDR3 reads TGCAGTGCTCGGCCCGAGGATTGGGAGACCCAGTACTTC. It codes for CSARPEDWETQYF.

Many counts were recorded for this clonotype. The V call is TRBV12-3 or TRBV12-4, the J call TRBJ2-7; D remains unclear. Trimming cost V 6 bases and J 9 bases, with 15 bases left between them. This CDR3 has 12 residues. This CDR3 reads CASSRLALVQYF. The CDR3 DNA follows: TGTGCCAGCAGCCGGCTCGCCCTCGTGCAGTACTTC.

The rearrangement links TRBV28 to TRBJ2-1; tentatively, D is TRBD1 or TRBD2 (5 bases each). V lost 8 bases and J 11 bases, leaving 25 bases between the germline ends. The CDR3 contains 15 residues. Germline V gene data show CDR1 as MDHEN and CDR2 as SYDVKM. In nucleotides, the CDR3 is TGTGCCAGCCTCCCGTTAATCGGGGCTGGTAATCAGCAGTTCTTC. Translated: CASLPLIGAGNQQFF.

V is TRBV9 and J is TRBJ2-7; 7 nucleotides match TRBD2. The CDR3 totals 15 residues. Germline V CDR1 and CDR2: SGDLS, YYNGEE. V shed 2 bases and J 3 bases; nucleotides not matched to a gene: 8. CDR3 bases: TGTGCCAGCAGCGTCGGAGCGGGGCTCCTCTACGAGCAGTACTTC. Its protein product is CASSVGAGLLYEQYF.

This clonotype was counted at least ten times. The rearrangement uses TRBV28 and TRBJ2-2, with D unclear. The V and J ends lost 6 bases and 7 bases respectively, with 18 bases between them. This CDR3 region has 15 residues. Germline V lookup: CDR1 MDHEN, CDR2 SYDVKM. The CDR3 bases are TGTGCCAGCAGAAACACCCGACCTGGCGTCGGGGAGCTGTTTTTT. This gives the protein CASRNTRPGVGELFF.

The sample holds many counts of this clonotype. V gene TRBV2 combines with J gene TRBJ2-1; TRBD1 is a possible D gene (6 bases). The CDR3 has 14 residues. From germline, CDR1 is SNHLY and CDR2 FYNNEI. V was pared by 9 bases and J by 9 bases, with 21 bases between. CDR3 sequence (DNA): TGTGCCAGTGACGAGGCGGTGAAAGGGGGTGAGCAGTTCTTC. This sequence encodes CASDEAVKGGEQFF. Combining the CDR3 with reference TRBV2 and TRBJ2-1 gives the whole variable domain EPEVTQTPSHQVTQMGQEVILRCVPISNHLYFYWYRQILGQKVEFLVSFYNNEISEKSEIFDDQFSVERPDGSNFTLKIRSTKLEDSAMYFCASDEAVKGGEQFFGPGTRLTVL.

This sequence joins TRBV29-1 and TRBJ1-3; TRBD1 is a possible D gene (5 bases). Per the germline V gene, CDR1 is SQVTM and CDR2 is ANQGSEA. The CDR3 runs 14 residues. Trimming cost V 6 bases and J 3 bases, with 15 bases left between them. The chain's CDR3 is CSVSGTESGNTIYF. The CDR3 DNA reads as TGCAGCGTCTCCGGGACCGAAAGTGGAAACACCATATATTTT.

This clonotype has a count of ten or more. The chain has TRBV5-1 and TRBJ2-2; 10 nucleotides line up with TRBD2. CDR1 and CDR2 (germline): SGHRS, YFSETQ. The junction had 9 bases not matched to a gene; V was cut back by 1 base and J by 6 bases. CDR3 length equals 17 residues. DNA for the CDR3: TGCGCCAGCAGCTTGTCATCTAGCGGGAGTCTCGCCGGGGAGCTGTTTTTT. It yields the protein CASSLSSSGSLAGELFF.

This clonotype was seen many times. The chain recombines TRBV4-1 with TRBJ1-2, with D possibly TRBD1 on 5 matching bases. This CDR3 spans 15 amino acids. The germline CDR1 and CDR2 sequences are MGHRA and YSYEKL. Trimming took off 0 bases at V and 4 bases at J, with 12 bases between the two ends. The CDR3 sequence is CASSQDPGRTYGYTF. DNA of the CDR3: TGCGCCAGCAGCCAAGACCCGGGACGGACCTATGGCTACACCTTC.

This clonotype has a count of ten or more. This chain uses TRBV29-1 with TRBJ2-5; D might be TRBD1 (5 bases). The germline V gene encodes CDR1 SQVTM and CDR2 ANQGSEA. V gave up 7 bases and J gave up 4 bases, with 13 bases separating them. The CDR3 is 12 amino acids. In nucleotides, the CDR3 is TGCAGCGCCCAAAGGGGTAGAGAGACCCAGTACTTC. Translation: CSAQRGRETQYF.

This clonotype was seen a handful of times. The chain has TRBV28 and TRBJ1-4; a weak D match, TRBD1 (6 bases). Germline assignment: CDR1 MDHEN and CDR2 SYDVKM. This CDR3 comprises 15 residues. V was trimmed by 8 bases and J by 7 bases, leaving 20 bases between them. In DNA form, the CDR3 reads TGTGCCAGCCTACCGGGGGCCCGGACCCCTGAAAAACTGTTTTTT. Residues: CASLPGARTPEKLFF.

This clonotype was picked up many times. This chain uses TRBV5-1 with TRBJ1-1; TRBD1 matches at 7 bases. CDR3 length: 14 residues. After removal of 4 bases from V and 4 bases from J, the junction contained 7 bases not matched to a gene. In germline, CDR1 is SGHRS, CDR2 YFSETQ. This CDR3 reads CASSRDSTGTEAFF. CDR3 coding DNA: TGCGCCAGCAGCCGGGACAGCACGGGCACTGAAGCTTTCTTT.